This TCR beta chain was sequenced during a study of tumor-infiltrating lymphocytes in primary liver carcinoma (dated by TCRdb to about 2017). About the full investigation: Between November 2015 and early 2016, about 5 patients in China with histopathologically diagnosed primary liver carcinoma had their tumors surgically resected. The tumors of the five patients were staged as T1-T3 N0M0, with maximum diameters ranging from roughly 4 to 11 cm. For each liver tumor, the study sampled five regions along with adjacent normal tissue and blood, and applied TCRbeta repertoire sequencing, expression microarrays and whole-exome sequencing. TCRbeta repertoire sequencing covered roughly 35 specimens from 5 patients: approximately 25 tumor regions, 5 adjacent noncancerous liver tissues and 5 peripheral blood samples. High reproducibility was observed for the technical replicate repertoires, with mean shared-clone rates approximately 0.9 and correlation coefficients above 0.95. The five patients, three men and two women aged 30 to 69 years, had hepatocellular carcinoma (four) or combined HCC and intrahepatic cholangiocarcinoma (one). Roughly 3.65 to 7.13 million productive TCRbeta reads were obtained per sample, and no significant difference in read depth was found between tissue types.

Study-level results and caveats: Only four or five patients were included in the study, and the authors note that the findings should be validated in a larger study. Only the TCR beta chain was sequenced, which likely underestimates true repertoire diversity because unpaired alpha chains were not captured. Since the samples were bulk and unsorted, there was no way to compare CD4+ and CD8+ T cell repertoires. Pairs of tumor regions showed greater repertoire overlap (mean about 35%) than tumor-adjacent pairs (roughly 17%) or tumor-blood pairs (approximately 14%), which is consistent with antigen-driven expansion. A significantly larger repertoire fraction was made up by the top 250 clones in tumors than in blood (p = 0.039).

Using a constant-region primer and ProtoScript II reverse transcriptase, TCRbeta-specific cDNA was reverse-transcribed from about 460 ng total RNA. The TCRbeta libraries were prepared through three rounds of nested multiplex PCR following a slightly modified ARM-PCR procedure. The first two PCR rounds used multiplex TRBV1-TRBV30 forward primers with a Cbeta reverse primer, each for 10 cycles. Sample barcodes and Illumina adapters were added in a final 25-cycle PCR using Deep VentR polymerase. Before sequencing, amplicons of 200-500 bp were gel-purified using a QIAquick gel extraction kit. The TCRbeta amplicons were sequenced with 250-bp paired-end reads on an Illumina HiSeq 2500. On the study's bioinformatics: Trimmomatic v0.33 was used to quality-trim the reads, and FLASH v1.2.11 was used to merge paired reads so that full CDR3 sequences could be recovered. V, D and J germline segments were assigned to the rearranged TCRbeta sequences by MiGEC v1.2.1b. Clonotype statistics, along with Shannon-Wiener diversity indices, were calculated using VDJtools v1.0.0. Except for diversity analysis, only each sample's 250 most abundant clonotypes were used in subsequent analyses to reduce sampling bias. TCRdb reanalyzed the raw reads on its own, using fastp at Q25 for trimming and MiXCR for clone calling, and kept in-frame beta chains. Entries are consolidated by CDR3 protein sequence, retaining the most common genes and DNA. These V and J calls originate from TCRdb's pipeline instead of the authors' own analysis. Across this sample there are 150,000 to 200,000 distinct CDR3 sequences, with roughly three fifths seen only once. The ten largest make up approximately 68% of the sample.

The germline V gene (reference sequence) gives CDR1 as SEHNR and CDR2 as FQNEAQ. The CDR3 contains 17 residues, cysteine and phenylalanine counted. Only the CDR3 part of the read is kept: 51 bases, read in frame from the first base. V gives up 1 base and J gives up 9 bases, and the segment between their germline ends measures 22 bases. This clonotype was picked up a small number of times. Its antigen remains unidentified. No per-base quality is available; no much larger clone lies one base away. Blood RNA was extracted from unsorted whole blood using TRIzol reagent, and germline DNA was obtained with the DNeasy Blood & Tissue kit. Patients had chronic HBV infection and were treatment-naive at sampling. Four milliliters of peripheral blood were collected into K2EDTA tubes before surgery.

Recombination linked TRBV7-9 to TRBJ2-1; there is no confident call for the D gene. This clonotype originated in a man aged 40-49 years with primary liver carcinoma and hepatitis B virus infection. The sample was peripheral blood. The DNA is TGTGCCAGCAGCTTAGAAAGGTCCCGAGTCGGCTCGGGTGAGCAGTTCTTC. Translated, this is CASSLERSRVGSGEQFF.